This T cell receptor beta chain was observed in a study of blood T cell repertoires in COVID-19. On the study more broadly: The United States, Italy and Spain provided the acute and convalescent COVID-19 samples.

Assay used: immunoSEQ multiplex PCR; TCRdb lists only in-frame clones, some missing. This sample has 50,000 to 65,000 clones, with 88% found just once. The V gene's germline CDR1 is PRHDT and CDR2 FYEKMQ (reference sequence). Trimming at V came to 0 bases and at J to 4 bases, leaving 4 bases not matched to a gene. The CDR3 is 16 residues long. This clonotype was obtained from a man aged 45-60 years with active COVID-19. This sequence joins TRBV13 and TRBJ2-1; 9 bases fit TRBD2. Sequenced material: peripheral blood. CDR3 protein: CASSLGSGGNYNEQFF. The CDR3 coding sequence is TGTGCCAGCAGCTTAGGTAGCGGGGGAAATTACAATGAGCAGTTCTTC.